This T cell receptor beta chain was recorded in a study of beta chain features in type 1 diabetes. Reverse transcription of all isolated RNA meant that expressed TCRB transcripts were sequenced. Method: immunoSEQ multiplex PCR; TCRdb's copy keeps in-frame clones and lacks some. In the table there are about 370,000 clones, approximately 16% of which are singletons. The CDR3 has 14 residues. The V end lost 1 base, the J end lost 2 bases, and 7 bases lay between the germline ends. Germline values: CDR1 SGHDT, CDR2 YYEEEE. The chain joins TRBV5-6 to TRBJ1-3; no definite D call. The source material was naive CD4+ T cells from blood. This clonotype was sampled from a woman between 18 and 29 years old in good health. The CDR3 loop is CASSLWSAGNTIYF. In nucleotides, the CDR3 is TGTGCCAGCAGCTTGTGGAGTGCTGGAAACACCATATATTTT.